The text below deals with one T cell receptor (beta chain). The antigen remains unidentified. These data are taken from a study of cytomegalovirus exposure and HLA in healthy donors. PCR amplification relied on 60 Vbeta primers (plus 13 Jbeta primers). Repertoires were generated with immunoSEQ multiplex PCR, while TCRdb's copy carries only in-frame clones and drops some. The data hold 120,000 or so clones, with over 70% observed a single time. Overall study results and limits: The authors assumed roughly uniform sequencing depth across donors for presence/absence analyses.

This receptor was obtained from a woman aged 50 to 65 in good health and CMV-seronegative. Sequencing was carried out using PBMCs.

CDR3 region: CASSLSSTRTEAFF. The CDR3 DNA is TGTGCCAGCAGCTTATCTTCTACTCGAACTGAAGCTTTCTTT. V usage is TRBV7-9 and J usage is TRBJ1-1; D unclear. The germline V gene has CDR1 SEHNR and CDR2 FQNEAQ (reference sequence). Trimming took off 2 bases at V and 5 bases at J, with 12 bases between the two ends. The CDR3 is made up of 14 amino acids. The entire variable domain, with the rest obtained from reference TRBV7-9 and TRBJ1-1, is as follows: DTGVSQNPRHKITKRGQNVTFRCDPISEHNRLYWYRQTLGQGPEFLTYFQNEAQLEKSRLLSDRFSAERPKGSFSTLEIQRTEQGDSAMYLCASSLSSTRTEAFFGQGTRLTVV.